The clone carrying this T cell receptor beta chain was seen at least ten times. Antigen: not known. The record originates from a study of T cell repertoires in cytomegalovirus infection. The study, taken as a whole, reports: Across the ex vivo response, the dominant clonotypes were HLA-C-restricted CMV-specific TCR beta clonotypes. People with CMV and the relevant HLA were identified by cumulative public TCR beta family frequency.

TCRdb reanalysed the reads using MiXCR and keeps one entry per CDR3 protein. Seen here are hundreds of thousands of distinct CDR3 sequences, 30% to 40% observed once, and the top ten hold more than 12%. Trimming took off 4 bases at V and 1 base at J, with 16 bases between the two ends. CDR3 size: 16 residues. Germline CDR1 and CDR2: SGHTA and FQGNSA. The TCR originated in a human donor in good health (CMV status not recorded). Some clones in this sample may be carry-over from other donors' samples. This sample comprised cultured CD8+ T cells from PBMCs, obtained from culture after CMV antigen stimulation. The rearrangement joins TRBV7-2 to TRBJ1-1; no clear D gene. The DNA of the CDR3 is TGTGCCAGCAGCTCGGTACACGGGGAAGGGAACACTGAAGCTTTCTTT. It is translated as CASSSVHGEGNTEAFF.